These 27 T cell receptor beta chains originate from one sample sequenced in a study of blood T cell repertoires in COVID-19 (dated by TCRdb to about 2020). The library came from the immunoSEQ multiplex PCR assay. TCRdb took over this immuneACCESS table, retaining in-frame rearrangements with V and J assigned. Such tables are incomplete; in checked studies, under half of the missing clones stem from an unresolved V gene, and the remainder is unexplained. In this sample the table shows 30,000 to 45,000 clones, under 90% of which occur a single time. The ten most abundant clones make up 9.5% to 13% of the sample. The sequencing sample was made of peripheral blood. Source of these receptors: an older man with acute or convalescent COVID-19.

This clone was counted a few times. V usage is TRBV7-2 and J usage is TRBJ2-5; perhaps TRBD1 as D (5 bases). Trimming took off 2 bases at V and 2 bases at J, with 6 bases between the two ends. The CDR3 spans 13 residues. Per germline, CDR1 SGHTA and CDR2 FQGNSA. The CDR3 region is CASSLQGQETQYF. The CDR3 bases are TGTGCCAGCAGCTTACAGGGACAAGAGACCCAGTACTTC.

CDR3 sequence: CASSPRAGGYTF. As DNA, the CDR3 is TGTGCCAGCAGCCCCCGTGCGGGTGGCTACACCTTC. V usage is TRBV3-1 (or the pseudogene TRBV3-2) and J usage is TRBJ1-2; D is unclear. Germline V lookup: CDR1 LGHDT, CDR2 YNNKEL (reference sequence). This CDR3 spans 12 amino acids. The V end was cut by 4 bases, the J end by 7 bases, with 10 bases between.

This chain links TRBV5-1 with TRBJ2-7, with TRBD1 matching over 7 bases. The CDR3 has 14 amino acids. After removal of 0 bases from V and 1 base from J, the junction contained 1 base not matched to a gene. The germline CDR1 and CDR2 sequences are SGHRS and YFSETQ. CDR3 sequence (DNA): TGCGCCAGCAGCTTGGCGGGACAGTCCTACGAGCAGTACTTC. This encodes CASSLAGQSYEQYF.

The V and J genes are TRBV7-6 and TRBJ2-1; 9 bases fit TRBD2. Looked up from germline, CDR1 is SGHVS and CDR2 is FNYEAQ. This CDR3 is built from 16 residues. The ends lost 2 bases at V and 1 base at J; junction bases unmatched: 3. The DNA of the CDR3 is TGTGCCAGCAGCTTAACTAGCGGGCCGTCCTACAATGAGCAGTTCTTC. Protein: CASSLTSGPSYNEQFF.

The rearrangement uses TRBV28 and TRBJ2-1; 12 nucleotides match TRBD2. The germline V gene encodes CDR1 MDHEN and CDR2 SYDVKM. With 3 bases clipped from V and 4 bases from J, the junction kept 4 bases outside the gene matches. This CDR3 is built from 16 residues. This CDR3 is CASSLTSGSGYNEQFF. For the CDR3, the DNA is TGTGCCAGCAGTTTGACTAGCGGGAGTGGGTACAATGAGCAGTTCTTC.

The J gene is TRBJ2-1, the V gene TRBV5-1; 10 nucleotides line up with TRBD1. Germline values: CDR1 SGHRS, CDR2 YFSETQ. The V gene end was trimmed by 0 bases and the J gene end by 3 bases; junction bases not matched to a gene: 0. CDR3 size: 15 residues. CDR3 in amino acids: CASSLGTGGYNEQFF. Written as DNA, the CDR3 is TGCGCCAGCAGCTTGGGGACAGGGGGCTACAATGAGCAGTTCTTC.

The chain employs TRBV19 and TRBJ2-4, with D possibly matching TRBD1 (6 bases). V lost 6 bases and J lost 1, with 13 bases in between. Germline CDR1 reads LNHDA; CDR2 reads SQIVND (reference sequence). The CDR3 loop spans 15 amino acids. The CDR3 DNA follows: TGTGCCAGTAGCCACAGGGAATACGCCAAAAACATTCAGTACTTC. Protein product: CASSHREYAKNIQYF. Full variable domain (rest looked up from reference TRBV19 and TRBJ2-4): DGGITQSPKYLFRKEGQNVTLSCEQNLNHDAMYWYRQDPGQGLRLIYYSQIVNDFQKGDIAEGYSVSREKKESFPLTVTSAQKNPTAFYLCASSHREYAKNIQYFGAGTRLSVL.

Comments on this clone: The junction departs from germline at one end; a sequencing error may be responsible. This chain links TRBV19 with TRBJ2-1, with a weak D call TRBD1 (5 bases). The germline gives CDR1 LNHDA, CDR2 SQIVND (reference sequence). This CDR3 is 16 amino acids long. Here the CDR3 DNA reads TGTGCCAGTAGAATAGACACCCAGGGAAGCCTCGATGAGCAGTTCTTC. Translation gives CASRIDTQGSLDEQFF.

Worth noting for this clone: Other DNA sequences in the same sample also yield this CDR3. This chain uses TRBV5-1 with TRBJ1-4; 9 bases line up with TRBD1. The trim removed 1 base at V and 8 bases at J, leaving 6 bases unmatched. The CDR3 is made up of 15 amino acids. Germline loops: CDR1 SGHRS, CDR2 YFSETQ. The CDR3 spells CASSLLQGAGEKLFF. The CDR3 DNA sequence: TGCGCCAGCAGCTTGCTACAGGGGGCTGGAGAAAAACTGTTTTTT.

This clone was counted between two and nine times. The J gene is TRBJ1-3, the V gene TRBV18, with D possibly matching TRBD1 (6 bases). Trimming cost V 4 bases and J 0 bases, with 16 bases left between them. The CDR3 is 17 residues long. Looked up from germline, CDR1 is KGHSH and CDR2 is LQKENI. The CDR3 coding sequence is TGTGCCAGCTCACATATAACAGGGCAACGCTCTGGAAACACCATATATTTT. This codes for CASSHITGQRSGNTIYF. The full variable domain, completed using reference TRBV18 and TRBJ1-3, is NAGVMQNPRHLVRRRGQEARLRCSPMKGHSHVYWYRQLPEEGLKFMVYLQKENIIDESGMPKERFSAEFPKEGPSILRIQQVVRGDSAAYFCASSHITGQRSGNTIYFGEGSWLTVV.

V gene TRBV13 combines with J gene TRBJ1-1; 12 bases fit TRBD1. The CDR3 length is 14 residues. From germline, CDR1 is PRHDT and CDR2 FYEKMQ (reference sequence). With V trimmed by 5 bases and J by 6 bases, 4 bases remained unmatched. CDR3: CASSLGQGASEAFF. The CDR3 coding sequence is TGTGCCAGCAGCCTGGGACAGGGGGCGTCTGAAGCTTTCTTT. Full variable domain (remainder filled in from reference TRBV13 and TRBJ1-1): AAGVIQSPRHLIKEKRETATLKCYPIPRHDTVYWYQQGPGQDPQFLISFYEKMQSDKGSIPDRFSAQQFSDYHSELNMSSLELGDSALYFCASSLGQGASEAFFGQGTRLTVV.

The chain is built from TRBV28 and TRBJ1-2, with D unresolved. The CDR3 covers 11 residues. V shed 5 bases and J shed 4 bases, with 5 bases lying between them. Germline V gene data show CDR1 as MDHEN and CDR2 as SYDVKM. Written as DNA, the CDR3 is TGTGCCAGCAGTAACGGCTATGGCTACACCTTC. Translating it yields CASSNGYGYTF.

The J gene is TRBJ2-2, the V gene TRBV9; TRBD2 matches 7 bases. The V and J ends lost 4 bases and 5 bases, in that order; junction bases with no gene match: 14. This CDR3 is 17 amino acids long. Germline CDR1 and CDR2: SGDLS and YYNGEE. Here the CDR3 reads CASSPRPSGGGTGELFF. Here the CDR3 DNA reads TGTGCCAGCAGCCCAAGACCTAGCGGAGGCGGAACCGGGGAGCTGTTTTTT.

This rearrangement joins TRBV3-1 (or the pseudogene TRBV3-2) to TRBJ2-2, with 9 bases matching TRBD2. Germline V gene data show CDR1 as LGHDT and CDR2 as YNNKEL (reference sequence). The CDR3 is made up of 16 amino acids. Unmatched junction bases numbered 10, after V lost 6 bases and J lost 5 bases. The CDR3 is CASSYTAGGPTGELFF. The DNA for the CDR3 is TGTGCCAGCAGTTACACGGCGGGAGGGCCAACCGGGGAGCTGTTTTTT.

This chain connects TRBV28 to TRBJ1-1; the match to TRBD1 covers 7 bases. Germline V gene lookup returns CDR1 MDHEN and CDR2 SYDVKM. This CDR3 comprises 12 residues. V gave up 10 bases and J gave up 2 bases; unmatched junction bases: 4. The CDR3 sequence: CAIRDSNTEAFF. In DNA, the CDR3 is TGTGCCATCCGGGACAGTAACACTGAAGCTTTCTTT.

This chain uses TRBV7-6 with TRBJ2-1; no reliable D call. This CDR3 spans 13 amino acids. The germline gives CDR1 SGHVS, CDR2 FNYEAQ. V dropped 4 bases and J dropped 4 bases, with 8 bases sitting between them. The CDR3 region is CASSSEVYNEQFF. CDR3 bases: TGTGCCAGCAGCTCAGAGGTGTACAATGAGCAGTTCTTC.

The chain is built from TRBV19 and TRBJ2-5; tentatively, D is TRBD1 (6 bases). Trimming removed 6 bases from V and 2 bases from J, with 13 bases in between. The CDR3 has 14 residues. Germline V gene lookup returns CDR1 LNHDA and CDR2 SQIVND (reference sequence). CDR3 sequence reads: CASSTRQEQETQYF. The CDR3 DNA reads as TGTGCCAGTAGCACTAGACAGGAGCAAGAGACCCAGTACTTC.

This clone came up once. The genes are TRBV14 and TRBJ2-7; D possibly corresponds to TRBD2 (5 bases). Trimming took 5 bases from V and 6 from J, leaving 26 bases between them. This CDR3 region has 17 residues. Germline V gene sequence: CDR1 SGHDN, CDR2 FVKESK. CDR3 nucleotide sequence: TGTGCCAGCAGCTACCTACCGGGCCTAAAAGATCGGGGCGAGCAGTACTTC. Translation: CASSYLPGLKDRGEQYF.

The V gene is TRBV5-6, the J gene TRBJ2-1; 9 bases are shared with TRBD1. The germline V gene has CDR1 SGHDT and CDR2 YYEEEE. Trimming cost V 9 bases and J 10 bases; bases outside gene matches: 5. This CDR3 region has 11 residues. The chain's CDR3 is CATDRGGEQFF. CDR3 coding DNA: TGTGCCACCGACAGGGGGGGAGAGCAGTTCTTC.

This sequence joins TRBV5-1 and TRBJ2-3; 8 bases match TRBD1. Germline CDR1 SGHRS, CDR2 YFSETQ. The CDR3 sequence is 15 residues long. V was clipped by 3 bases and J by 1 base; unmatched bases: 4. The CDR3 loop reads CASSSGTGGTDTQYF. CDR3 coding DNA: TGCGCCAGCAGCTCCGGGACAGGAGGCACAGATACGCAGTATTTT.

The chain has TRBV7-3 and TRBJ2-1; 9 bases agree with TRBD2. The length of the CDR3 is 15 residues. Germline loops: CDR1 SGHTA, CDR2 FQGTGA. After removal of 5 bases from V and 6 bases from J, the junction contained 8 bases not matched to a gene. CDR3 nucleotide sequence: TGTGCCAGCAGCCTCCAGGGAGCGGGGGGCAATGAGCAGTTCTTC. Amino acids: CASSLQGAGGNEQFF.

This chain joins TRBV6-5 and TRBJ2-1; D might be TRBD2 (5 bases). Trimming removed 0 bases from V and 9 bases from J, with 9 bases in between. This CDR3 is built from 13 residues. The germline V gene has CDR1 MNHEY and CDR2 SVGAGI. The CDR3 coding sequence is TGTGCCAGCAGTTACTCGAGGGCAACTGAGCAGTTCTTC. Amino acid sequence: CASSYSRATEQFF.

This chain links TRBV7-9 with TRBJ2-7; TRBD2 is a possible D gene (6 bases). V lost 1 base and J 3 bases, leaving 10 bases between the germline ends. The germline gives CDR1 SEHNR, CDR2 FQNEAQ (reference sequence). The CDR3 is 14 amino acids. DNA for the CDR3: TGTGCCAGCAGCTTAGGACCCGGGGGCTACGAGCAGTACTTC. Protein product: CASSLGPGGYEQYF.

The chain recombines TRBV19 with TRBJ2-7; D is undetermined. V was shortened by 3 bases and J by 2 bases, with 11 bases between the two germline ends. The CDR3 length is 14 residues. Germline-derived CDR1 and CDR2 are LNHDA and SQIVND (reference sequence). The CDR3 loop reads CASSIQASTYEQYF. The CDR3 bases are TGTGCCAGTAGTATTCAGGCCTCGACCTACGAGCAGTACTTC.

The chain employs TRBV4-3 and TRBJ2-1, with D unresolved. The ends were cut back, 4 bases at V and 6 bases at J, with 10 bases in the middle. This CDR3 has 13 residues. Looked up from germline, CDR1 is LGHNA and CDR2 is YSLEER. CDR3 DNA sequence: TGCGCCAGCAGCCTTTCGACTGCCAATGAGCAGTTCTTC. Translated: CASSLSTANEQFF.

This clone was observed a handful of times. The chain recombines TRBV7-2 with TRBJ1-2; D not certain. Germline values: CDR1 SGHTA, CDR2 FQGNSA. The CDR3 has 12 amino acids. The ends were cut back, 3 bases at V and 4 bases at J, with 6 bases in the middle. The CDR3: CASSLRSYGYTF. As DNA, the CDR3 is TGTGCCAGCAGCTTGAGGAGCTATGGCTACACCTTC.

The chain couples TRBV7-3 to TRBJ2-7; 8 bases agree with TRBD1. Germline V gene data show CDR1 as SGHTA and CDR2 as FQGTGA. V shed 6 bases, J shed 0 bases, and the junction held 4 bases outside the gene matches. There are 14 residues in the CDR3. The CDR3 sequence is CASRRDRSSYEQYF. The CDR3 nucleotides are TGTGCCAGCAGACGGGACAGGAGCTCCTACGAGCAGTACTTC.